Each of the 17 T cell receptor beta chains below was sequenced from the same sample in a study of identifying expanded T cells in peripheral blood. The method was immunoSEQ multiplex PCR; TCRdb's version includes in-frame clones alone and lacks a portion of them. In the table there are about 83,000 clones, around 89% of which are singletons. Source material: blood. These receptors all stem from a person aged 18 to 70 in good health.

CDR3 nucleotide sequence: TGTGCCAGCAGTTACGCGGACGGACTCTACGAGCAGTACTTC. Amino acid sequence: CASSYADGLYEQYF. This chain joins TRBV6-6 and TRBJ2-7; D perhaps matches TRBD2 (5 bases). The CDR3 is 14 residues long. The germline gives CDR1 MNHNY, CDR2 SVGAGI (reference sequence). The V end lost 2 bases, the J end lost 3 bases, and 11 bases lay between the germline ends.

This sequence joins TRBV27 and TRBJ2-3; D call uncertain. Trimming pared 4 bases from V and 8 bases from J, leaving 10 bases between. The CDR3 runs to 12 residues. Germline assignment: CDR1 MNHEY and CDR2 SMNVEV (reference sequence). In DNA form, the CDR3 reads TGTGCCAGCAGTTCGACCGCGGCTACGCAGTATTTT. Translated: CASSSTAATQYF.

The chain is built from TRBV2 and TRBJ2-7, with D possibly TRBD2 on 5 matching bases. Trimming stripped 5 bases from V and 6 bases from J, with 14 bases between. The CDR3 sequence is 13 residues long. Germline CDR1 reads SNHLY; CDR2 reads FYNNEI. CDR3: CASSLSSRGEQYF. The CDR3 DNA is TGTGCCAGCAGTCTTAGCAGCCGGGGCGAGCAGTACTTC.

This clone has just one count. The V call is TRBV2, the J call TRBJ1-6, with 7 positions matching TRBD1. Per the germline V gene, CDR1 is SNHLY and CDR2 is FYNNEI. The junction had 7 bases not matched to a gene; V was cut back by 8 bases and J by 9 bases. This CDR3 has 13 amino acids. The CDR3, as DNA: TGTGCCAGCCGGAGGGACAGTTTTTCACCCCTCCACTTT. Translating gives CASRRDSFSPLHF.

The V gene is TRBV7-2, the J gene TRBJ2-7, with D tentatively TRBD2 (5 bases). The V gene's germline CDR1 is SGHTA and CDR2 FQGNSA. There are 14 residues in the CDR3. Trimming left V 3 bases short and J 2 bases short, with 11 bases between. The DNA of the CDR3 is TGTGCCAGCAGCTTTAACCGGGGTACCTACGAGCAGTACTTC. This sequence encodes CASSFNRGTYEQYF.

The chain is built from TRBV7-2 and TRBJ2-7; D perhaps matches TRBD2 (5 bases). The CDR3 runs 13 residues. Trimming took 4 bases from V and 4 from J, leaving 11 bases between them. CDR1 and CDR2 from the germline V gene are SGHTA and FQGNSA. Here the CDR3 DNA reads TGTGCCAGCAGCTCATATCGGGGTTACGAGCAGTACTTC. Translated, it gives CASSSYRGYEQYF.

The CDR3 DNA sequence: TGTGCCAGCAGCCCGACTAGCGGGGGGGCCACTGAGCAGTTCTTC. It yields the protein CASSPTSGGATEQFF. The chain is built from TRBV9 and TRBJ2-1; 14 nucleotides line up with TRBD2. The CDR3 consists of 15 residues. Germline V gene data show CDR1 as SGDLS and CDR2 as YYNGEE. V was clipped by 4 bases and J by 9 bases; unmatched bases: 6.

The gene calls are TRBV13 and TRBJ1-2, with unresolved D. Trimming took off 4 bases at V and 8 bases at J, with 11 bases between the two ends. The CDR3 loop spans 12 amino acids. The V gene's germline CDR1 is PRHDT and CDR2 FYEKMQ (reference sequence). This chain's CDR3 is CASSSPLYGYTF. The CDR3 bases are TGTGCCAGCAGCTCGCCATTGTACGGCTACACCTTC.

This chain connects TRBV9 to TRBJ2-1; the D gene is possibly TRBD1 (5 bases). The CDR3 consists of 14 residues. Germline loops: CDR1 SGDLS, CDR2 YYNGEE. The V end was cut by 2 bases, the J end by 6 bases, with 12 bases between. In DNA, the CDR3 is TGTGCCAGCAGCGTTGGGCAGGGTTCCAATGAGCAGTTCTTC. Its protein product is CASSVGQGSNEQFF.

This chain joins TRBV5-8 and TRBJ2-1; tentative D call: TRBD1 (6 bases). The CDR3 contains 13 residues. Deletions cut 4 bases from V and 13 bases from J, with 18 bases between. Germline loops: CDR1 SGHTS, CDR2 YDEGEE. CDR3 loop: CASSPRNTGFQFF. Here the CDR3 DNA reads TGTGCCAGCAGCCCGCGTAATACAGGGTTTCAGTTCTTC.

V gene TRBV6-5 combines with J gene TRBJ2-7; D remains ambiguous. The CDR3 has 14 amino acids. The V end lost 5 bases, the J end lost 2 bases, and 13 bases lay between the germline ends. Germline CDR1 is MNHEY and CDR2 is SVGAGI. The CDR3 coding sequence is TGTGCCAGCAGTCTTCGACCTTTAGCCTACGAGCAGTACTTC. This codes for CASSLRPLAYEQYF.

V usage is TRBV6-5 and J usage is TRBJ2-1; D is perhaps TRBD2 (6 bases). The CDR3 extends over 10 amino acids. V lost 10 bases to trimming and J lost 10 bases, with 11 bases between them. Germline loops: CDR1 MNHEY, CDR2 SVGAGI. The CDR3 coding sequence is TGTGCCACCAATCTAGCGGAGCAGTTCTTC. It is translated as CATNLAEQFF.

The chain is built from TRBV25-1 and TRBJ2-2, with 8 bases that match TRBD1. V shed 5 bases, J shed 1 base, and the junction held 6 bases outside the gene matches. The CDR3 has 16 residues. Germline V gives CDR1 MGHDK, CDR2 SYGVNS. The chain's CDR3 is CASSHQGAKNTGELFF. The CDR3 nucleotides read TGTGCCAGCAGTCACCAGGGGGCAAAGAACACCGGGGAGCTGTTTTTT. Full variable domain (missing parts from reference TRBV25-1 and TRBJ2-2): EADIYQTPRYLVIGTGKKITLECSQTMGHDKMYWYQQDPGMELHLIHYSYGVNSTEKGDLSSESTVSRIRTEHFPLTLESARPSHTSQYLCASSHQGAKNTGELFFGEGSRLTVL.

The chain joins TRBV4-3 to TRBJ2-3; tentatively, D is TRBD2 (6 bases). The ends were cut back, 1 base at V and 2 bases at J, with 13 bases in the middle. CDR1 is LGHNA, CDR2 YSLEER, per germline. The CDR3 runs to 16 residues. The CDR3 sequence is CASSQGWGRYTDTQYF. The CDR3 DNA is TGCGCCAGCAGCCAAGGTTGGGGGAGGTACACAGATACGCAGTATTTT.

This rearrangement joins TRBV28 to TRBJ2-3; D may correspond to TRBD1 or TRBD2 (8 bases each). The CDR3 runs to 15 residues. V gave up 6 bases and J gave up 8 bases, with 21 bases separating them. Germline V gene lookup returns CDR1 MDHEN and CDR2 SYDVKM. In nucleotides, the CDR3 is TGTGCCAGCAGCCTAGGGGGACAGGCGGGGGGTACGCAGTATTTT. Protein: CASSLGGQAGGTQYF.

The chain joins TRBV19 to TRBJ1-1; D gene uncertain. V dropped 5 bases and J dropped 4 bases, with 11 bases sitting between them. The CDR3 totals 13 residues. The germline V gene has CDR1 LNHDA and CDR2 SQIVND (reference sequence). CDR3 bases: TGTGCCAGTAGTCTAGGGATGGCCACTGAAGCTTTCTTT. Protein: CASSLGMATEAFF.

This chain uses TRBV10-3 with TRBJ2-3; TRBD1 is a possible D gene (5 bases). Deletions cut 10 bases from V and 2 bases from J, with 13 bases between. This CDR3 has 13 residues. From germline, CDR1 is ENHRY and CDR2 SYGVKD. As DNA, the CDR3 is TGTGCCAGCGCTGCAGGGTCCACAGATACGCAGTATTTT. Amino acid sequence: CASAAGSTDTQYF.